This T cell receptor beta chain was profiled in a study of graft-versus-host responses after intestinal transplantation. TCRdb keeps only in-frame clones here, not all; method: immunoSEQ multiplex PCR. The table records roughly 16,000 clones, approximately 37% of them present only once. CDR3 length: 13 residues. The germline V gene has CDR1 MNHEY and CDR2 SVGAGI. Irradiated, violet-dye-labeled stimulators (roughly 200,000) were plated alongside roughly 200,000 CFSE-labeled responders. Sequenced here: alloreactive CD8+ T cells from a mixed lymphocyte reaction culture, sampled before intestinal transplant. The subset: CFSE-low proliferating T cells sorted from roughly 6-day pre-transplant mixed lymphocyte reaction (GvH or HvG direction). The clonotype originates from a human patient who received an intestinal transplant. This sequence joins TRBV6-5 and TRBJ2-5, with D possibly being TRBD1 (6 bases). The assigned J gene may be wrong: the sequence end matches TRBJ2-7 better. CDR3 residues: CASSYSQGYEQYF. CDR3 nucleotide sequence: TGTGCCAGCAGTTACTCCCAGGGGTACGAGCAGTACTTC.